The next 25 T cell receptor beta chains were all read from a single sample in a study of blood T cell repertoires in COVID-19. Assay: immunoSEQ multiplex PCR; the TCRdb copy retains only in-frame clones and omits some. The sample lists approximately 180,000 clones; 88% were seen once. The sample was peripheral blood. Receptors were obtained from a man aged 35-49 years with active or convalescent COVID-19.

The chain uses TRBV5-1 and TRBJ2-1, with TRBD2 matching over 9 bases. The J segment lost 0 bases and the V segment lost 4 bases, leaving 5 bases of the junction unmatched. Germline-derived CDR1 and CDR2 are SGHRS and YFSETQ. The CDR3 is 16 amino acids. The CDR3 loop reads CASSARSGSSYNEQFF. In nucleotides, the CDR3 is TGCGCCAGCAGCGCACGTAGCGGGAGCTCCTACAATGAGCAGTTCTTC.

This chain joins TRBV24-1 and TRBJ2-2, with 9 bases fitting TRBD1. CDR1 and CDR2 (germline): KGHDR, SFDVKD. This CDR3 has 18 amino acids. V dropped 3 bases and J dropped 4; count of bases not matched to a gene: 11. The CDR3 DNA is TGTGCCACCAGTGATCTACCGGCCGGGACAGGGTCCACCGGGGAGCTGTTTTTT. This sequence encodes CATSDLPAGTGSTGELFF.

A few counts support this clone. V is TRBV6-2 or TRBV6-3 and J is TRBJ2-7; TRBD1 agrees at 8 bases. CDR3 length equals 17 residues. Germline assignment: CDR1 MNHEY and CDR2 SVGEGT. V gave up 5 bases and J gave up 2 bases; unmatched junction bases: 14. The CDR3 bases are TGTGCCAGCAGTATGCAGGGGGCCAACATCGGTCCCTACGAGCAGTACTTC. This encodes CASSMQGANIGPYEQYF.

This sequence joins TRBV3-1 (or the pseudogene TRBV3-2) and TRBJ1-1, with D perhaps TRBD1 (6 bases). The CDR3 covers 14 residues. Germline V CDR1 and CDR2: LGHDT, YNNKEL (reference sequence). Trimming took 1 base from V and 3 from J, leaving 9 bases between them. This chain's CDR3 is CASSQVRTDTEAFF. DNA for the CDR3: TGTGCCAGCAGCCAAGTTCGGACAGACACTGAAGCTTTCTTT.

V usage is TRBV6-1 and J usage is TRBJ2-5; the match to TRBD2 covers 10 bases. The germline V gene encodes CDR1 MNHNS and CDR2 SASEGT. The CDR3 covers 14 residues. The J segment lost 5 bases and the V segment lost 4 bases, leaving 4 bases of the junction unmatched. CDR3 amino acids: CASSVAGGRETQYF. The DNA for the CDR3 is TGTGCCAGCAGTGTAGCGGGGGGACGGGAGACCCAGTACTTC.

The chain employs TRBV19 and TRBJ2-3; D is unclear. The CDR3 has 19 amino acids. V lost 2 bases to trimming and J lost 0 bases, with 21 bases between them. Looked up from germline, CDR1 is LNHDA and CDR2 is SQIVND (reference sequence). The CDR3 coding sequence is TGTGCCAGTAGTATATCATCCCCCCCAATACCAACTAGCACAGATACGCAGTATTTT. This gives the protein CASSISSPPIPTSTDTQYF. The entire variable domain, with the rest obtained from reference TRBV19 and TRBJ2-3, is as follows: DGGITQSPKYLFRKEGQNVTLSCEQNLNHDAMYWYRQDPGQGLRLIYYSQIVNDFQKGDIAEGYSVSREKKESFPLTVTSAQKNPTAFYLCASSISSPPIPTSTDTQYFGPGTRLTVL.

This clone has more than one count but fewer than ten. The chain employs TRBV29-1 and TRBJ1-5; D is undetermined. Germline CDR1 reads SQVTM; CDR2 reads ANQGSEA. The CDR3 has 13 residues. Between the trimmed V and J ends, which lost 8 bases and 5 bases, there was a span of 16 bases. Here the CDR3 reads CSSRAGKDQPQHF. CDR3 in DNA: TGCAGCTCCCGAGCGGGGAAGGATCAGCCCCAGCATTTT.

The J gene is TRBJ1-2, the V gene TRBV5-1; D is uncertain. Between the trimmed V and J ends, which lost 0 bases and 6 bases, there was a span of 12 bases. Germline CDR1 and CDR2: SGHRS and YFSETQ. This CDR3 contains 14 residues. CDR3 loop: CASSLGPPSDGYTF. CDR3 nucleotide sequence: TGCGCCAGCAGCTTGGGGCCGCCATCTGATGGCTACACCTTC.

The chain carries TRBV7-9 and TRBJ1-6, with 7 bases identical to TRBD1. The junction had 4 bases not matched to a gene; V was cut back by 4 bases and J by 7 bases. Germline-derived CDR1 and CDR2 are SEHNR and FQNEAQ (reference sequence). The CDR3 is made up of 14 amino acids. The CDR3 DNA is TGTGCCAGCAGCTCGGGACAGTCAAATTCACCCCTCCACTTT. Residues: CASSSGQSNSPLHF.

V is TRBV24-1 and J is TRBJ1-2; tentative D call: TRBD1 (6 bases). Trimming pared 7 bases from V and 3 bases from J, leaving 17 bases between. The CDR3 has 15 amino acids. Germline loops: CDR1 KGHDR, CDR2 SFDVKD. Written as DNA, the CDR3 is TGTGCCACCAGGGGCAGGGGAGTGGCGGACTATGGCTACACCTTC. Its translation is CATRGRGVADYGYTF.

This sequence joins TRBV24-1 and TRBJ1-2, with D uncertain. Germline V gene data show CDR1 as KGHDR and CDR2 as SFDVKD. This CDR3 has 13 amino acids. Trimming stripped 2 bases from V and 6 bases from J, with 9 bases between. CDR3 residues: CATSDSRTDGYTF. CDR3 sequence (DNA): TGTGCCACCAGTGATTCCAGAACCGATGGCTACACCTTC.

V gene TRBV4-2 combines with J gene TRBJ1-2; possibly TRBD1 for D (5 bases). The CDR3 covers 14 residues. Germline-derived CDR1 and CDR2 are LGHNA and YNFKEQ. V gave up 0 bases and J gave up 7 bases, with 12 bases separating them. The CDR3: CASSQDGGGFGYTF. The CDR3 nucleotides read TGTGCCAGCAGCCAAGATGGGGGAGGTTTTGGCTACACCTTC.

The chain carries TRBV2 and TRBJ2-5; TRBD2 agrees at 7 bases. This CDR3 has 15 amino acids. Germline trimming cut 3 bases from V and 5 bases from J; bases unmatched to any gene: 9. Per the germline V gene, CDR1 is SNHLY and CDR2 is FYNNEI. CDR3 DNA: TGTGCCAGCAGTGAGATTGGGGCGGGGGAGGAGACCCAGTACTTC. Translated: CASSEIGAGEETQYF.

The chain uses TRBV27 and TRBJ2-6; no clear D. The CDR3 has 13 residues. CDR1 and CDR2 from the germline V gene are MNHEY and SMNVEV (reference sequence). V was trimmed by 10 bases and J by 0 bases, leaving 7 bases between them. CDR3 nucleotides: TGTGCCACCCGGGTCTCTGGGGCCAACGTCCTGACTTTC. Protein sequence: CATRVSGANVLTF.

The table lists this clone with a count of one. This sequence joins TRBV27 and TRBJ1-4, with D uncertain. CDR3 length equals 15 residues. Germline values: CDR1 MNHEY, CDR2 SMNVEV (reference sequence). Trimming stripped 5 bases from V and 8 bases from J, with 18 bases between. The CDR3 loop is CASSPLTIREEKLFF. CDR3 in DNA: TGTGCCAGCAGTCCCTTGACTATTCGGGAGGAAAAACTGTTTTTT.

The chain is built from TRBV9 and TRBJ2-7; 8 positions agree with TRBD2. V lost 0 bases and J lost 0; bases outside the gene matches: 2. The CDR3 covers 15 residues. CDR1 is SGDLS, CDR2 YYNGEE, per germline. The CDR3 DNA reads TGTGCCAGCAGCGTAGGCGGGGGGAACTCCTACGAGCAGTACTTC. This encodes CASSVGGGNSYEQYF.

This chain links TRBV2 with TRBJ1-6; 8 bases map to TRBD1. CDR3 length: 16 amino acids. After removal of 4 bases from V and 0 bases from J, the junction contained 2 bases not matched to a gene. Germline V lookup: CDR1 SNHLY, CDR2 FYNNEI. Here the CDR3 DNA reads TGTGCCAGCAGTGGACAGGGGAGCTCCTATAATTCACCCCTCCACTTT. Translation gives CASSGQGSSYNSPLHF.

The chain joins TRBV5-4 to TRBJ2-7; TRBD1 matches at 11 bases. V gave up 0 bases and J gave up 5 bases; unmatched junction bases: 4. The germline CDR1 and CDR2 sequences are SGHNT and YYREEE (reference sequence). CDR3 size: 15 residues. The CDR3 DNA follows: TGTGCCAGCAGCTTGGGGGGGACAGGGGGTAACGAGCAGTACTTC. Protein: CASSLGGTGGNEQYF.

The chain combines TRBV6-6 with TRBJ2-7, with 10 bases identical to TRBD1. This CDR3 has 14 residues. Germline trimming cut 4 bases from V and 3 bases from J; bases unmatched to any gene: 3. From germline, CDR1 is MNHNY and CDR2 SVGAGI (reference sequence). CDR3 sequence reads: CASSLRTGGYEQYF. The CDR3, as DNA: TGTGCCAGCAGTTTAAGGACAGGGGGCTACGAGCAGTACTTC.

The CDR3 protein is CASSSRDRVGYGYTF. The CDR3 DNA reads TGTGCCAGCAGTTCCCGGGACAGGGTGGGGTATGGCTACACCTTC. The V call is TRBV6-5, the J call TRBJ1-2; TRBD1 matches at 9 bases. The CDR3 runs 15 residues. After removal of 4 bases from V and 5 bases from J, the junction contained 8 bases not matched to a gene. Germline CDR1 is MNHEY and CDR2 is SVGAGI.

This chain uses TRBV11-2 with TRBJ1-1; 9 positions agree with TRBD1. The V gene's germline CDR1 is SGHAT and CDR2 FQNNGV. V shed 4 bases, J shed 5 bases, and the junction held 17 bases outside the gene matches. This CDR3 region has 18 residues. The CDR3: CASSSYYTGTGRATEAFF. The DNA of the CDR3 is TGTGCCAGCAGCTCCTACTATACCGGGACAGGGAGGGCAACTGAAGCTTTCTTT. Supplemented by reference TRBV11-2 and TRBJ1-1, the full variable domain reads EAGVAQSPRYKIIEKRQSVAFWCNPISGHATLYWYQQILGQGPKLLIQFQNNGVVDDSQLPKDRFSAERLKGVDSTLKIQPAKLEDSAVYLCASSSYYTGTGRATEAFFGQGTRLTVV.

J is TRBJ2-7 and V is TRBV7-2, with a tentative D call TRBD2 (5 bases). This CDR3 comprises 15 residues. V was clipped by 4 bases and J by 6 bases, with 19 bases between them. CDR1 and CDR2 (germline): SGHTA, FQGNSA. The CDR3 reads CASSSTVLAGLEQYF. As DNA, the CDR3 is TGTGCCAGCAGCTCCACCGTGCTAGCCGGGCTCGAGCAGTACTTC.

CDR3 in DNA: TGTGCCAGCAGCTCGGGACAGAACACTGAAGCTTTCTTT. Translated: CASSSGQNTEAFF. The V and J genes are TRBV7-9 and TRBJ1-1, with TRBD1 as a possible D gene (6 bases). V lost 4 bases to trimming and J lost 1 base, with 7 bases between them. This CDR3 spans 13 amino acids. Germline V gene data show CDR1 as SEHNR and CDR2 as FQNEAQ (reference sequence).

The rearrangement joins TRBV6-5 to TRBJ1-1, with 8 bases matching TRBD1. With 7 bases clipped from V and 9 bases from J, the junction kept 7 bases outside the gene matches. This CDR3 is built from 12 residues. Germline V CDR1 and CDR2: MNHEY, SVGAGI. The CDR3 bases are TGTGCCAGCACCATAACAGGGGGGAAAGCTTTCTTT. Its translation is CASTITGGKAFF.

This rearrangement joins TRBV6-5 to TRBJ2-1; a possible D gene is TRBD2 (7 bases). The length of the CDR3 is 15 residues. Deletions cut 5 bases from V and 8 bases from J, with 19 bases between. Germline CDR1 MNHEY, CDR2 SVGAGI. The DNA for the CDR3 is TGTGCCAGCAGTAGCCCAGGGCAGGGGAGGGATGAGCAGTTCTTC. It translates to CASSSPGQGRDEQFF.